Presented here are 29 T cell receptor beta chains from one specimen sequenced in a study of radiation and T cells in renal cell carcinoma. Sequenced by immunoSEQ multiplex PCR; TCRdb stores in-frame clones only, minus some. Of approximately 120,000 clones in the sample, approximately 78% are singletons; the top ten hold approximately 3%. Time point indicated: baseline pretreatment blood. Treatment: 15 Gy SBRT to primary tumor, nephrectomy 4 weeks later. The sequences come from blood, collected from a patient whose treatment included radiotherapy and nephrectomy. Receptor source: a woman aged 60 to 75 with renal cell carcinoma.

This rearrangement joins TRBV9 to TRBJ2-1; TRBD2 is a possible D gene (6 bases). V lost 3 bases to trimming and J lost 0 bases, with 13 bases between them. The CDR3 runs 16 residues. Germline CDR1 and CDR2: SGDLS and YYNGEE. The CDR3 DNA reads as TGTGCCAGCAGCGCCCCGGGACTTAGCTCCTACAATGAGCAGTTCTTC. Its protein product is CASSAPGLSSYNEQFF.

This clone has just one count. The CDR3 sequence is CSVADRGGYTF. CDR3 DNA sequence: TGCAGCGTTGCAGACAGGGGTGGCTACACCTTC. The chain employs TRBV29-1 and TRBJ1-2; TRBD1 agrees at 8 bases. The CDR3 extends over 11 amino acids. Trimming cost V 4 bases and J 7 bases; bases outside gene matches: 2. Germline V gene sequence: CDR1 SQVTM, CDR2 ANQGSEA.

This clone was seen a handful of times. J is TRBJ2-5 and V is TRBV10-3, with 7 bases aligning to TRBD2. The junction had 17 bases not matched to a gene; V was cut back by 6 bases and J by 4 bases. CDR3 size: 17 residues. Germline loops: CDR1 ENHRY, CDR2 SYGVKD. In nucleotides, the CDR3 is TGTGCCATCAGCCCACCCTCGGGAGGAGGAAAGGGAGAGACCCAGTACTTC. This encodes CAISPPSGGGKGETQYF.

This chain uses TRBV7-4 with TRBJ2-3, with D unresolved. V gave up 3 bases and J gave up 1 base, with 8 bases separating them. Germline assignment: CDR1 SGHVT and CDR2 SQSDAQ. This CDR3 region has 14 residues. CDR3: CASSFGWGTDTQYF. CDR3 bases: TGTGCCAGCAGCTTCGGTTGGGGCACAGATACGCAGTATTTT.

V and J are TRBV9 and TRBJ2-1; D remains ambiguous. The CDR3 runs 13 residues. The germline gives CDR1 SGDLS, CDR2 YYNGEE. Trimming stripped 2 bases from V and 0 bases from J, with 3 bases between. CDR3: CASSVLSYNEQFF. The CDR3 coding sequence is TGTGCCAGCAGCGTTCTCTCCTACAATGAGCAGTTCTTC.

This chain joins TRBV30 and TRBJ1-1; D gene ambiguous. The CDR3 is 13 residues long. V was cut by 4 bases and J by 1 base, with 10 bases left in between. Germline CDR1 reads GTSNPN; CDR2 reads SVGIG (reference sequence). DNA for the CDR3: TGTGCCTGGACTGGTGGGCCGAACACTGAAGCTTTCTTT. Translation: CAWTGGPNTEAFF.

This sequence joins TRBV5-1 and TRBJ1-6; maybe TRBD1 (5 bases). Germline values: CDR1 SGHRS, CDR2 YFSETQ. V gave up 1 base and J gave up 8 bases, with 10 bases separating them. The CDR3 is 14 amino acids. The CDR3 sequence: CASSLLQGDSPLHF. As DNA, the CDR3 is TGCGCCAGCAGCTTGTTGCAGGGTGATTCACCCCTCCACTTT.

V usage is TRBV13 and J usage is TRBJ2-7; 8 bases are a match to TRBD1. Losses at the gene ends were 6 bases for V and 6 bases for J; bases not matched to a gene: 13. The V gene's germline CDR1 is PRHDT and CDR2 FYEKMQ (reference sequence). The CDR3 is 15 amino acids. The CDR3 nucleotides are TGTGCCAGCAGTCACAGGGGGACGCCGTCACGCGAGCAGTACTTC. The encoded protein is CASSHRGTPSREQYF.

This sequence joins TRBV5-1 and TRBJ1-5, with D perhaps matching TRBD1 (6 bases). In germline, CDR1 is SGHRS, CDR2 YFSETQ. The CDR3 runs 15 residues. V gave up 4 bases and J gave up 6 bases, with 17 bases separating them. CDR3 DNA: TGCGCCAGCAGCCCCTCGGGGGCGCTGGGTCAGCCCCAGCATTTT. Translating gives CASSPSGALGQPQHF.

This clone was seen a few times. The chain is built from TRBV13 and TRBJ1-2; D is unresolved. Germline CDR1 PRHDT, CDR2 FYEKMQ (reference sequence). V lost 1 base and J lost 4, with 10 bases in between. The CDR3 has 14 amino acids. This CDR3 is CASSLEAAIYGYTF. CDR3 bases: TGTGCCAGCAGCTTAGAGGCGGCGATCTATGGCTACACCTTC.

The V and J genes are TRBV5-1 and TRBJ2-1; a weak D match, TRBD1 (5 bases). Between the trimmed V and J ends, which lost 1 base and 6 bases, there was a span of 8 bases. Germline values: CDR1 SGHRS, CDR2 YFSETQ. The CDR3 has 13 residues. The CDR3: CASSLSQGNEQFF. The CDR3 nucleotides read TGCGCCAGCAGCTTGAGTCAGGGCAATGAGCAGTTCTTC. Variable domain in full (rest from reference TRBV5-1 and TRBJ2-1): KAGVTQTPRYLIKTRGQQVTLSCSPISGHRSVSWYQQTPGQGLQFLFEYFSETQRNKGNFPGRFSGRQFSNSRSEMNVSTLELGDSALYLCASSLSQGNEQFFGPGTRLTVL.

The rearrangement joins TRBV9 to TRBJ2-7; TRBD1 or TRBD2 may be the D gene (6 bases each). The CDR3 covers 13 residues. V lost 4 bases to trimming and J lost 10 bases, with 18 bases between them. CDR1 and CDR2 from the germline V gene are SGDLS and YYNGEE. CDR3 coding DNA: TGTGCCAGCAGCACTGAGGGGGGCAGGGCCCAGTACTTC. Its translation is CASSTEGGRAQYF.

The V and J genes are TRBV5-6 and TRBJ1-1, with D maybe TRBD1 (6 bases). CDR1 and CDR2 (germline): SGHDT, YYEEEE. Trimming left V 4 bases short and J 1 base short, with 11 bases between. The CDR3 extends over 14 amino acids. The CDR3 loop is CASSIYRENTEAFF. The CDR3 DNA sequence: TGTGCCAGCAGCATCTACAGGGAGAACACTGAAGCTTTCTTT.

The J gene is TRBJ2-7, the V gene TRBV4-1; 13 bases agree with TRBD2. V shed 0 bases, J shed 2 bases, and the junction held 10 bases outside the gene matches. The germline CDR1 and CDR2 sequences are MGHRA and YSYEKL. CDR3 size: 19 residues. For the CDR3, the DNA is TGCGCCAGCAGCCAAGAGGCTCCCCCACTAGCGGGGGGGCCCTACGAGCAGTACTTC. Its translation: CASSQEAPPLAGGPYEQYF.

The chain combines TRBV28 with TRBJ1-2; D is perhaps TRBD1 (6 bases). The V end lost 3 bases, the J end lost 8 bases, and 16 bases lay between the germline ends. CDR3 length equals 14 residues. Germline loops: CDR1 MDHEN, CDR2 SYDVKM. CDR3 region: CASSLRTAHSGYTF. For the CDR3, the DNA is TGTGCCAGCAGTTTGAGGACAGCCCATTCCGGCTACACCTTC.

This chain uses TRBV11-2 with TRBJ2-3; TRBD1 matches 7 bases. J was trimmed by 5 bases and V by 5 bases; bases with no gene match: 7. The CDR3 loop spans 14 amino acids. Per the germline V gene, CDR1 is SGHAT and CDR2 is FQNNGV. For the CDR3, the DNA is TGTGCCAGCAGCCTCAGGGGGAATGGAGATACGCAGTATTTT. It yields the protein CASSLRGNGDTQYF.

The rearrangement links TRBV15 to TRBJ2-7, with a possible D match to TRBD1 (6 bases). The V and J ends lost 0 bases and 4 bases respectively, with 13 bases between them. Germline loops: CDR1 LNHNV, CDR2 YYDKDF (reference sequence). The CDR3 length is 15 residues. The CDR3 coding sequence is TGTGCCACCAGCAGAGATGGTAGGCAGGGGTACGAGCAGTACTTC. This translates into CATSRDGRQGYEQYF.

The CDR3 region is CASSPGGRRETQYF. In DNA, the CDR3 is TGTGCCAGCAGCCCCGGGGGGAGAAGAGAGACCCAGTACTTC. The V and J genes are TRBV7-8 and TRBJ2-5; 7 bases are a match to TRBD2. Germline loops: CDR1 SGHVS, CDR2 FQNEAQ. This CDR3 contains 14 residues. With V trimmed by 5 bases and J by 4 bases, 7 bases remained unmatched.

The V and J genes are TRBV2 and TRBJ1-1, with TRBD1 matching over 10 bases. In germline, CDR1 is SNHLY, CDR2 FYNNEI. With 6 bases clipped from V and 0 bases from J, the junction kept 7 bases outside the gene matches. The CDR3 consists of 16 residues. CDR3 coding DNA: TGTGCCAGCAGAACCGGGACAGGGGTGTTGAACACTGAAGCTTTCTTT. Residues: CASRTGTGVLNTEAFF.

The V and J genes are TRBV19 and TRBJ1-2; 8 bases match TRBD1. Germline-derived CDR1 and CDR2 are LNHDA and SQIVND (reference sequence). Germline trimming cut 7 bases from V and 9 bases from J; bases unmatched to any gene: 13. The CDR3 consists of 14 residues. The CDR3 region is CASTLSGRQGSYTF. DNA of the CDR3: TGTGCCAGTACCCTCTCGGGGAGACAGGGGAGCTACACCTTC.

The CDR3 nucleotides read TGTGCCAGCACAGGGGGCATGAAAGCCTACGAGCAGTACTTC. This sequence encodes CASTGGMKAYEQYF. The chain employs TRBV28 and TRBJ2-7; TRBD1 aligns across 8 bases. The CDR3 loop spans 14 amino acids. The V segment lost 7 bases and the J segment 2 bases; nucleotides outside the gene matches: 7. The V gene's germline CDR1 is MDHEN and CDR2 SYDVKM.

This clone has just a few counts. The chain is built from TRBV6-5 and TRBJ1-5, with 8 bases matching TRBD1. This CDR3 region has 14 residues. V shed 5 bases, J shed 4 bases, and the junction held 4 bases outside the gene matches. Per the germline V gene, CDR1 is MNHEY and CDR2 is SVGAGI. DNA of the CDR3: TGTGCCAGCAGTGGGACAGGCGGGAATCAGCCCCAGCATTTT. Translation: CASSGTGGNQPQHF.

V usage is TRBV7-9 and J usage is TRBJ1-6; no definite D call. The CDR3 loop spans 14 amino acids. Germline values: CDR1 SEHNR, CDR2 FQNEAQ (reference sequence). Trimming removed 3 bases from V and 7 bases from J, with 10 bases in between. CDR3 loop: CASSFLGRNSPLHF. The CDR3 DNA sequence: TGTGCCAGCAGCTTCTTAGGACGGAATTCACCCCTCCACTTT.

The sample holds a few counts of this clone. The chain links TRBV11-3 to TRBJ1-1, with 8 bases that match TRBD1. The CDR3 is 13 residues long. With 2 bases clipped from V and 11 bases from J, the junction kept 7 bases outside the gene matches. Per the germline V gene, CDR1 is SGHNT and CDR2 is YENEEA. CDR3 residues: CASSLRTGTAAFF. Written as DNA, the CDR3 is TGTGCCAGCAGCTTAAGGACAGGGACGGCGGCTTTCTTT.

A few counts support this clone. This CDR3 reads CASSWADRENTEAFF. The CDR3 DNA is TGTGCCAGCAGTTGGGCGGACAGGGAGAACACTGAAGCTTTCTTT. The rearrangement links TRBV28 to TRBJ1-1; 8 nucleotides align to TRBD1. The CDR3 is 15 amino acids. Germline V lookup: CDR1 MDHEN, CDR2 SYDVKM. The trim removed 4 bases at V and 1 base at J, leaving 5 bases unmatched.

The CDR3 nucleotides read TGTGCCAGCAGGGGTCCGGGGACCTATAATTCACCCCTCCACTTT. Translated: CASRGPGTYNSPLHF. The rearrangement uses TRBV27 and TRBJ1-6, with unresolved D. The length of the CDR3 is 15 residues. The germline V gene encodes CDR1 MNHEY and CDR2 SMNVEV (reference sequence). V gave up 6 bases and J gave up 2 bases, with 11 bases separating them.

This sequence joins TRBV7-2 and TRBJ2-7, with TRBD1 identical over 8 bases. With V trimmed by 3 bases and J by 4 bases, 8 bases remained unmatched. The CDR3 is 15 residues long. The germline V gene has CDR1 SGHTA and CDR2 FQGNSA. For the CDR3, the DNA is TGTGCCAGCAGCTTCCAGGGGGCCATAATGTACGAGCAGTACTTC. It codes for CASSFQGAIMYEQYF.

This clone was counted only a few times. The CDR3 sequence: CASSDRGAMNTEAFF. The DNA of the CDR3 is TGTGCCAGCAGTGACCGGGGGGCCATGAACACTGAAGCTTTCTTT. This sequence joins TRBV6-6 and TRBJ1-1, with D tentatively TRBD1 (6 bases). This CDR3 comprises 15 residues. Per the germline V gene, CDR1 is MNHNY and CDR2 is SVGAGI (reference sequence). Trimming removed 5 bases at V and 0 bases at J, with 13 bases between.

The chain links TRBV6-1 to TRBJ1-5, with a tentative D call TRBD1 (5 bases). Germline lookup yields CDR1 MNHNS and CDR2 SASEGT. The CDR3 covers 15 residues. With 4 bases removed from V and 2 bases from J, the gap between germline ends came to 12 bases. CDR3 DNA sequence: TGTGCCAGCAGTGGGGGGGTTGGGGGCAATCAGCCCCAGCATTTT. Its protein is CASSGGVGGNQPQHF.